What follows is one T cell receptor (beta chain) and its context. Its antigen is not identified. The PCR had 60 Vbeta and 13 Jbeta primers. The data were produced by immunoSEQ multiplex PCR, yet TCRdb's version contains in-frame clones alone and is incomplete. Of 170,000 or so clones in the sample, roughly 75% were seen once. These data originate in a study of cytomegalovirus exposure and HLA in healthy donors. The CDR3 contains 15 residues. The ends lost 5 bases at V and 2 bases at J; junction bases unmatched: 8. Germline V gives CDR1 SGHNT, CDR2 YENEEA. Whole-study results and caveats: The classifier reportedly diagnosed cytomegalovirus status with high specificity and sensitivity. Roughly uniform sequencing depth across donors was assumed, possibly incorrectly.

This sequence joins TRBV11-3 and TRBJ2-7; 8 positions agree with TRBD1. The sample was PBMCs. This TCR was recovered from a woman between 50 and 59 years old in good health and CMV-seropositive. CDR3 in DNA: TGTGCCAGCAGCCCACGGGACAGGTACGCCTACGAGCAGTACTTC. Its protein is CASSPRDRYAYEQYF.